This TCR beta chain derives from a study of shared clonotypes between healthy human individuals. Whole-study context: Researchers assigned three CD4 naive, three CD4 memory, two CD8 naive and one CD8 memory plate to each donor.

Remarks on this clone: The target antigen is unknown.

Study results and limitations: Although depth was large, rarefaction showed that sequencing of the sorted subsets was incomplete.

Germline V lookup: CDR1 SEHNR, CDR2 FQNEAQ (reference sequence). V was clipped by 5 bases and J by 8 bases, with 12 bases between them. There are 12 residues in the CDR3. Clones were read by immunoSEQ multiplex PCR, and TCRdb kept only the in-frame ones, dropping some. The sample holds over 2 million clones, approximately 90% seen once. The chain joins TRBV7-9 to TRBJ1-2, with D tentatively TRBD1 (6 bases). Sequencing was done on a sample of naive CD4+ T cells from PBMCs. Described subset: CD45RA+ positively selected. The receptor was derived from a man aged 18 to 29 in good health. Some clones in this sample may be carry-over from other donors' samples. This chain's CDR3 is CASSPQGWGYTF. DNA of the CDR3: TGTGCCAGCAGCCCACAGGGTTGGGGCTACACCTTC.